This T cell receptor (beta chain) stems from a study of a mutant IDH1 vaccine in newly diagnosed glioma. Time point described: week 11, during vaccination. Every single dose of the vaccine, 300 ug of mutant IDH1 20-mer peptide, came with topical imiquimod. The protocol was immunoSEQ multiplex PCR, while the TCRdb copy is restricted to in-frame clones and leaves out a portion. Counted here are around 120,000 clones, around four fifths occurring once; the ten biggest clones make up 4.5% to 6%. Germline assignment: CDR1 SNHLY and CDR2 FYNNEI. Unmatched junction bases numbered 7, after V lost 6 bases and J lost 5 bases. The CDR3 covers 14 residues. Turning to this clone: What it recognizes is unknown.

The specimen was PBMCs, collected from a glioma patient whose treatment included an IDH1 peptide vaccine. The clonotype originates from a man between 35 and 55 years old with glioma. The J gene is TRBJ1-5, the V gene TRBV2, with 7 bases matching TRBD1. CDR3 DNA: TGTGCCAGCAGGATAAGACAGGGTCATCAGCCCCAGCATTTT. Protein sequence: CASRIRQGHQPQHF.